The sample holds many counts of the clone carrying this TCR beta chain. Its matching antigen is unknown. Among the patients, none had received any treatment before thyroid surgery. As originally analysed: Researchers built a distant-metastasis classifier for papillary thyroid cancer that drew on CDR3 differences across clinicopathological groups. Using MiXCR, TCRdb reanalyzed the PCR reads. The V and J calls, along with clone size, are taken from TCRdb and not from the paper's own processing. This table has approximately 15,000 clones, approximately 19% appearing once. The record originates from a study of metastatic and nonmetastatic thyroid tumors. Across the study: Patients with malignant and benign thyroid disease provided blood and tumor or nodule tissue, whose repertoires were compared.

The V end was cut by 1 base, the J end by 8 bases, with 14 bases between. Germline CDR1 reads SNHLY; CDR2 reads FYNNEI. CDR3 length: 15 residues. Findings of the study overall: Reported TCR beta diversity, measured in blood and tumor, was significantly higher for malignant thyroid tumors than for benign nodules.

Sequenced input: blood. V usage is TRBV2 and J usage is TRBJ1-4; maybe TRBD1 (5 bases). The receptor's source is a female donor with papillary thyroid cancer or a benign thyroid nodule (not recorded which). Some clones in this sample may be carry-over from other donors' samples. CDR3: CASSEGLGVGEKLFF. Here the CDR3 DNA reads TGTGCCAGCAGTGAAGGCCTGGGGGTGGGCGAAAAACTGTTTTTT.